This T cell receptor beta chain originates from a study of shared clonotypes between healthy human individuals. Study-level background: Per-donor plates numbered three CD4 naive, three CD4 memory, two CD8 naive and one CD8 memory.

The length of the CDR3 is 14 residues. V dropped 2 bases and J dropped 5; count of bases not matched to a gene: 4. Germline CDR1 reads SGHAT; CDR2 reads FQNNGV. Study-wide points: Roughly 5.3% of naive CD4 clonotypes were common to a handful of donors.

With regard to this clone: The antigen is not known.

Sorted-subset replicate PCR reactions contained roughly 200 ng DNA, corresponding to approximately 30,000 T cell genomes. Method: immunoSEQ multiplex PCR; TCRdb's copy keeps in-frame clones and lacks some. This table holds over a million clones, around 78% found once. Every donor was a Caucasian adult from Nashville, Tennessee. This receptor was identified in a man aged 18-30 years in good health. Some clones in this sample may be carry-over from other donors' samples. The chain has TRBV11-2 and TRBJ2-5, with 8 positions matching TRBD2. The sequenced sample consisted of memory CD4+ T cells from PBMCs. Regarding subset: CD45RA-negative fraction. CDR3 sequence: CASSLQPGGETQYF. The CDR3 DNA reads TGTGCCAGCAGCTTACAGCCGGGAGGGGAGACCCAGTACTTC.